Listed below are T cell receptor beta chains from one sample, sequenced in a study of shared clonotypes between healthy human individuals. TCRdb's table, derived via immunoSEQ multiplex PCR, lists solely in-frame clones and lacks some. The top ten hold around 1.1% of the sample, which has millions of clones, just under 95% seen once. The sequenced sample consisted of naive CD8+ T cells sorted from blood. These receptors were obtained from a man between 18 and 29 years old in good health. Each CDR3 is given with its conserved first and last residue. Some rows mark clone size as missing; the rest say once, few, many or name a class of expanded clone.

clone_size | j_call | v_call | cdr3_aa
NA | TRBJ1-4 | TRBV9 | CASSVGPGGHNEKLFF
NA | TRBJ2-7 | TRBV6-5 | CASSAGTASSYEQYF
NA | TRBJ2-7 | TRBV28 | CASSGPFPYEQYF
NA | TRBJ1-2 | TRBV5-6 | CASSLVADNYGYTF
NA | TRBJ1-2 | TRBV19 | CASSWQGDYGYTF
NA | TRBJ1-1 | TRBV9 | CASSRTGSTEAFF
NA | TRBJ1-2 | TRBV19 | CASSILGMDGYTF
NA | TRBJ2-3 | TRBV7-8 | CASSFLGGLAAPDTQYF
NA | TRBJ2-3 | TRBV7-9 | CASSYEVAGAFSTDTQYF
NA | TRBJ2-7 | TRBV5-4 | CASSLDPGSATEQYF
NA | TRBJ2-7 | TRBV11-2 | CASNPSGRPSYEQYF
NA | TRBJ1-1 | TRBV9 | CASSVAPAVNTEAFF
NA | TRBJ2-7 | TRBV7-9 | CASSSNAYEQYF
NA | TRBJ1-1 | TRBV13 | CASSPGNRNTEAFF
NA | TRBJ1-1 | TRBV28 | CASSLGGENTEAFF
NA | TRBJ1-4 | TRBV5-6 | CASSLGLGNEKLFF
NA | TRBJ2-1 | TRBV9 | CASSPTVGGNEQFF
NA | TRBJ2-2 | TRBV6-1 | CASSEKTSVWAGELFF
few | TRBJ2-2 | TRBV4-1 | CASSLYTGELFF
once | TRBJ2-1 | TRBV6-6 | CASSLFLSSYNEQFF
NA | TRBJ1-2 | TRBV5-5 | CASSLDSVGQGPGYTF
NA | TRBJ1-6 | TRBV6-4 | CASSDIGGNNSPLHF
NA | TRBJ2-1 | TRBV28 | CASSWGGYNEQFF
once | TRBJ2-5 | TRBV12-5 | CASGLDGGTSGYQETQYF
NA | TRBJ2-7 | TRBV6-1 | CASSEQVDEQYF
NA | TRBJ1-3 | TRBV7-9 | CASSLITYSGNTIYF
NA | TRBJ1-1 | TRBV7-9 | CASSLKGGNTEAFF
NA | TRBJ2-2 | TRBV5-1 | CASSLTDTGELFF
NA | TRBJ2-5 | TRBV27 | CASSLSGGYGETQYF
NA | TRBJ2-7 | TRBV5-1 | CASSFGESSYEQYF
NA | TRBJ1-1 | TRBV27 | CASSLSRGDTEAFF
NA | TRBJ2-1 | TRBV7-8 | CASSLGGGDSLYNEQFF
NA | TRBJ1-1 | TRBV9 | CASSVATATEAFF
NA | TRBJ2-5 | TRBV4-1 | CASSPKMEEWATQYF
once | TRBJ2-5 | TRBV6-1 | CASSDDIGLGGETQYF
NA | TRBJ2-2 | TRBV5-4 | CASSPGRNGELFF
NA | TRBJ2-7 | TRBV27 | CASATGKTYEQYF
NA | TRBJ2-1 | TRBV5-6 | CASSRQNYNEQFF